A single sample gave rise to the 23 T cell receptor beta chains below, sequenced in a study of response to subunit inactivated influenza vaccine. TCRdb independently ran MiXCR on the RT-PCR reads; one entry per CDR3 protein. The sample lists 450,000 to 600,000 distinct CDR3 sequences, about 15% occurring once. The source material was CD4+ T cells sorted from PBMCs, sampled less than 25 months after vaccination. These receptors were taken from a man aged 45-69 years who received an inactivated influenza vaccine.

In this sample, this clonotype turned up a few times. This chain connects TRBV20-1 to TRBJ2-1; D gene uncertain. This CDR3 is 14 amino acids long. Between the trimmed V and J ends, which lost 6 bases and 7 bases, there was a span of 19 bases. CDR1 is DFQATT, CDR2 SNEGSKA, per germline (reference sequence). CDR3 protein: CSAKRPQSGNEQFF. The CDR3 region has the DNA TGCAGTGCCAAACGTCCTCAATCGGGTAATGAGCAGTTCTTC.

In its sample, this clonotype was seen many times. The rearrangement uses TRBV11-2 and TRBJ2-4; D is perhaps TRBD1 or TRBD2 (7 bases each). Germline lookup yields CDR1 SGHAT and CDR2 FQNNGV. There are 13 residues in the CDR3. The V gene lost 8 bases and the J gene lost 4 bases, with 12 bases spanning the gap. This chain's CDR3 is CASQRGQKNIQYF. The CDR3 DNA is TGTGCCAGCCAGCGGGGACAGAAAAACATTCAGTACTTC.

The chain combines TRBV6-5 with TRBJ2-2, with TRBD2 matching 8 bases. V dropped 0 bases and J dropped 6; count of bases not matched to a gene: 9. The CDR3 has 17 residues. Germline V gives CDR1 MNHEY, CDR2 SVGAGI. CDR3 protein: CASSYSMGAGDAGELFF. DNA of the CDR3: TGTGCCAGCAGTTACTCGATGGGAGCGGGAGACGCCGGGGAGCTGTTTTTT.

A note on this clonotype: A much larger clone sits a single nucleotide away, making a read error possible. The V and J genes are TRBV3-1 and TRBJ1-5; D call uncertain. CDR3 length: 12 amino acids. Trimming pared 1 base from V and 8 bases from J, leaving 6 bases between. Germline V gives CDR1 LGHDT, CDR2 YNNKEL (reference sequence). In DNA, the CDR3 is TGTGCCAGCAGCCAAGGATTTAAGCCCCAGCATTTT. It encodes CASSQGFKPQHF.

In this sample, this clonotype turned up many times. The gene calls are TRBV7-2 and TRBJ2-1; TRBD2 matches 8 bases. The germline gives CDR1 SGHTA, CDR2 FQGNSA. Germline trimming cut 1 base from V and 8 bases from J; bases unmatched to any gene: 7. This CDR3 is built from 15 residues. The CDR3 nucleotides are TGTGCCAGCAGCTTAGTAAGCGGGAGTACCTATGAGCAGTTCTTC. This encodes CASSLVSGSTYEQFF. Combining the CDR3 with reference TRBV7-2 and TRBJ2-1 gives the whole variable domain GAGVSQSPSNKVTEKGKDVELRCDPISGHTALYWYRQSLGQGLEFLIYFQGNSAPDKSGLPSDRFSAERTGGSVSTLTIQRTQQEDSAVYLCASSLVSGSTYEQFFGPGTRLTVL.

At least ten counts were recorded for this clonotype. The gene calls are TRBV10-3 and TRBJ2-3, with D possibly matching TRBD2 (5 bases). Trimming pared 4 bases from V and 5 bases from J, leaving 19 bases between. CDR3 length: 16 residues. The germline V gene has CDR1 ENHRY and CDR2 SYGVKD. The CDR3 DNA reads TGTGCCATCAGTGTCGGTTCGGCGTCACGGGGAGATACGCAGTATTTT. This translates into CAISVGSASRGDTQYF.

DNA of the CDR3: TGTGCCAGCAGTTACCCGGGGTACCGCTCTGGGGCCAACGTCCTGACTTTC. Amino acid sequence: CASSYPGYRSGANVLTF. The chain carries TRBV6-2 or TRBV6-3 and TRBJ2-6; D is possibly TRBD2 (5 bases). Per germline, CDR1 MNHEY and CDR2 SVGEGT. CDR3 length equals 17 residues. Trimming took off 2 bases at V and 0 bases at J, with 11 bases between the two ends.

This clonotype was seen only a few times. This chain connects TRBV3-1 to TRBJ2-7, with 10 bases that match TRBD1. With 1 base clipped from V and 5 bases from J, the junction kept 5 bases outside the gene matches. There are 15 residues in the CDR3. The germline V gene encodes CDR1 LGHDT and CDR2 YNNKEL (reference sequence). The chain's CDR3 is CASSQGGQGYHEQYF. In DNA, the CDR3 is TGTGCCAGCAGCCAAGGGGGACAGGGGTACCACGAGCAGTACTTC.

The chain combines TRBV15 with TRBJ2-2; D is undetermined. Germline-derived CDR1 and CDR2 are LNHNV and YYDKDF (reference sequence). V was shortened by 1 base and J by 2 bases, with 8 bases between the two germline ends. The CDR3 is 15 amino acids. The chain's CDR3 is CATSRVGVNTGELFF. DNA for the CDR3: TGTGCCACCAGCAGAGTTGGGGTTAACACCGGGGAGCTGTTTTTT.

The chain carries TRBV7-8 and TRBJ2-1; 13 nucleotides agree with TRBD2. In germline, CDR1 is SGHVS, CDR2 FQNEAQ. J was trimmed by 11 bases and V by 5 bases; bases with no gene match: 18. This CDR3 is 18 amino acids long. The CDR3 loop is CASSHVAGTSGRVGKQFF. CDR3 nucleotide sequence: TGTGCCAGCAGCCACGTCGCGGGAACTAGCGGGAGGGTGGGCAAGCAGTTCTTC. Full variable domain (remainder filled in from reference TRBV7-8 and TRBJ2-1): GAGVSQSPRYKVAKRGQDVALRCDPISGHVSLFWYQQALGQGPEFLTYFQNEAQLDKSGLPSDRFFAERPEGSVSTLKIQRTQQEDSAVYLCASSHVAGTSGRVGKQFFGPGTRLTVL.

This clonotype was seen only a few times. The chain has TRBV6-1 and TRBJ2-2; no clear D gene. CDR3 length: 16 amino acids. Germline V CDR1 and CDR2: MNHNS, SASEGT. Trimming removed 5 bases at V and 4 bases at J, with 17 bases between. CDR3 in DNA: TGTGCCAGCAGTAAACGGGCGCAGGTTCGCACCGGGGAGCTGTTTTTT. Translating gives CASSKRAQVRTGELFF.

This clonotype appeared many times. V usage is TRBV12-3 or TRBV12-4 and J usage is TRBJ2-3; 8 bases are shared with TRBD2. After removal of 5 bases from V and 0 bases from J, the junction contained 10 bases not matched to a gene. The length of the CDR3 is 17 residues. This CDR3 reads CASSPLPGGGSTDTQYF. The CDR3 DNA sequence: TGTGCCAGCAGTCCCCTCCCGGGCGGGGGGAGCACAGATACGCAGTATTTT.

This clonotype has a count of ten or more. The chain carries TRBV5-1 and TRBJ1-1; D is perhaps TRBD1 (5 bases). This CDR3 comprises 15 residues. The V gene lost 4 bases and the J gene lost 4 bases, with 17 bases spanning the gap. Germline CDR1 reads SGHRS; CDR2 reads YFSETQ. In DNA, the CDR3 is TGCGCCAGCAGCCTACAAGGATGGGGACCCACTGAAGCTTTCTTT. It specifies CASSLQGWGPTEAFF.

The chain recombines TRBV18 with TRBJ2-7; 7 positions match TRBD1. With 4 bases clipped from V and 2 bases from J, the junction kept 11 bases outside the gene matches. CDR3 length: 16 residues. Germline CDR1 is KGHSH and CDR2 is LQKENI. The CDR3 sequence is CASSRIPGQRTYEQYF. The CDR3, as DNA: TGTGCCAGCTCACGGATTCCGGGACAGAGGACCTACGAGCAGTACTTC.

This chain joins TRBV5-1 and TRBJ1-1; D is ambiguous. Deletions cut 0 bases from V and 5 bases from J, with 14 bases between. Germline V gives CDR1 SGHRS, CDR2 YFSETQ. The CDR3 sequence is 15 residues long. The DNA for the CDR3 is TGCGCCAGCAGCTTGGTAGGTGGCAGTATAACTGAAGCTTTCTTT. It is translated as CASSLVGGSITEAFF.

The J gene is TRBJ2-7, the V gene TRBV30, with D uncertain. Trimming removed 0 bases from V and 3 bases from J, with 12 bases in between. Germline CDR1 GTSNPN, CDR2 SVGIG (reference sequence). The CDR3 has 14 residues. The CDR3, as DNA: TGTGCCTGGAGTGTGGACCGGGCCCTCTACGAGCAGTACTTC. Translating gives CAWSVDRALYEQYF. The entire variable domain, with the rest obtained from reference TRBV30 and TRBJ2-7, is as follows: SQTIHQWPATLVQPVGSPLSLECTVEGTSNPNLYWYRQAAGRGLQLLFYSVGIGQISSEVPQNLSASRPQDRQFILSSKKLLLSDSGFYLCAWSVDRALYEQYFGPGTRLTVT.

In the case of this clonotype: This may arise from a read error, as a much more abundant clone is one base away. The chain uses TRBV5-1 and TRBJ2-3; D call uncertain. The CDR3 length is 16 residues. Germline V lookup: CDR1 SGHRS, CDR2 YFSETQ. CDR3 amino acids: CASSLAALKSTETQYF. DNA for the CDR3: TGCGCCAGCAGCTTGGCGGCTTTGAAGAGCACAGAGACGCAGTATTTT.

The J gene is TRBJ2-3, the V gene TRBV6-5; tentative D call: TRBD1 (6 bases). This CDR3 spans 15 amino acids. CDR1 and CDR2 from the germline V gene are MNHEY and SVGAGI. V was clipped by 3 bases and J by 2 bases, with 12 bases between them. For the CDR3, the DNA is TGTGCCAGCAGTTATAAACAGGGCCACACAGATACGCAGTATTTT. Its translation: CASSYKQGHTDTQYF.

This clonotype was seen a few times. This chain links TRBV20-1 with TRBJ2-1; 10 positions match TRBD2. The CDR3 is 19 residues long. Germline trimming cut 0 bases from V and 0 bases from J; bases unmatched to any gene: 11. The germline CDR1 and CDR2 sequences are DFQATT and SNEGSKA (reference sequence). DNA of the CDR3: TGCAGTGCTAGAGATCCCCGACTAGCGGGTCGACGCTCCTACAATGAGCAGTTCTTC. Its protein is CSARDPRLAGRRSYNEQFF.

This clonotype was seen a handful of times. The V call is TRBV5-1, the J call TRBJ2-2; 7 nucleotides line up with TRBD1. J was trimmed by 5 bases and V by 2 bases; bases with no gene match: 6. The length of the CDR3 is 15 residues. The germline V gene has CDR1 SGHRS and CDR2 YFSETQ. The chain's CDR3 is CASSFARQGTGELFF. The CDR3, as DNA: TGCGCCAGCAGCTTCGCCCGACAGGGAACCGGGGAGCTGTTTTTT.

This clonotype was found a few times. The chain recombines TRBV7-2 with TRBJ2-1; 7 bases are a match to TRBD2. The V gene's germline CDR1 is SGHTA and CDR2 FQGNSA. J lost 0 bases, V lost 6 bases, and 5 bases had no gene match. The CDR3 has 15 residues. CDR3: CASSREVASYNEQFF. CDR3 nucleotide sequence: TGTGCCAGCAGTCGGGAGGTTGCCTCCTACAATGAGCAGTTCTTC.

The sample holds many counts of this clonotype. The CDR3 loop is CASSLVTGSEQYF. Here the CDR3 DNA reads TGTGCCAGCAGTTTAGTTACAGGATCCGAGCAGTACTTC. The rearrangement joins TRBV12-3 or TRBV12-4 to TRBJ2-7; D possibly corresponds to TRBD1 (5 bases). The CDR3 totals 13 residues. V shed 1 base and J shed 6 bases, with 10 bases lying between them.

This clonotype occurred many times. The chain combines TRBV20-1 with TRBJ2-5, with 9 bases aligning to TRBD1. V lost 6 bases to trimming and J lost 6 bases; unmatched junction nucleotides: 11. This CDR3 has 14 amino acids. The germline V gene encodes CDR1 DFQATT and CDR2 SNEGSKA (reference sequence). The CDR3 nucleotides are TGCAGTGCCACACGGAACAGGGGGCTACAGACCCAGTACTTC. The encoded protein is CSATRNRGLQTQYF.